Below, one T cell receptor (beta chain) is given with its context. Its specificity is not known. It was CD45RO-negative cells, positively selected for CCR7, that made up naive CD8 cells, with terminally differentiated effector memory CD45RA+ cells excluded. V shed 6 bases and J 0 bases; nucleotides not matched to a gene: 3. This CDR3 has 15 amino acids. Germline lookup yields CDR1 SGHAT and CDR2 FQDESV (reference sequence). The data stem from a study of shared clonotypes between healthy human individuals. Looking at the study overall: Researchers assigned three CD4 naive, three CD4 memory, two CD8 naive and one CD8 memory plate to each donor.

Method: immunoSEQ multiplex PCR; TCRdb's copy keeps in-frame clones and lacks some. This sample has about 2.1 million clones, with about 94% found just once. Findings and limits, study-wide: Memory subsets generally showed smaller estimated richness than naive subsets did.

The source is a man younger than 30 in good health. Some clones in this sample may be carry-over from other donors' samples. This chain joins TRBV11-1 and TRBJ2-1; 9 bases are a match to TRBD2. The specimen sequenced was naive CD8+ T cells from PBMCs. CDR3 region: CASRRGGSSYNEQFF. The CDR3 DNA reads TGTGCCAGCAGGCGGGGGGGAAGCTCCTACAATGAGCAGTTCTTC.